Below are 32 T cell receptor beta chains sequenced from a single sample in a study of T cell repertoires in cytomegalovirus infection. One entry per CDR3 protein results from TCRdb running MiXCR on the reads. The profile shows 510,000 or so distinct CDR3 sequences, 26% of them singletons. The sequencing input was PBMCs. These receptors were taken from a human donor in good health (CMV status not recorded). Some clones in this sample may be carry-over from other donors' samples.

V gene TRBV6-6 combines with J gene TRBJ1-5; unclear D gene. CDR3 size: 14 residues. V was shortened by 2 bases and J by 5 bases, with 10 bases between the two germline ends. CDR1 and CDR2 (germline): MNHNY, SVGAGI (reference sequence). The CDR3 DNA follows: TGTGCCAGCAGTTACGCAGGAGCCCATCAGCCCCAGCATTTT. It yields the protein CASSYAGAHQPQHF.

This clonotype was observed a few times. The V gene is TRBV7-3, the J gene TRBJ2-1, with 8 bases fitting TRBD2. Germline loops: CDR1 SGHTA, CDR2 FQGTGA. V shed 0 bases and J 9 bases; nucleotides not matched to a gene: 4. The CDR3 loop spans 14 amino acids. The CDR3 is CASSLTGLGGEQFF. The CDR3 bases are TGTGCCAGCAGCTTAACGGGACTAGGGGGTGAGCAGTTCTTC.

This clonotype occurred many times. The chain links TRBV7-2 to TRBJ2-5; 8 nucleotides align to TRBD2. Germline lookup yields CDR1 SGHTA and CDR2 FQGNSA. V lost 5 bases to trimming and J lost 4 bases; unmatched junction nucleotides: 6. The CDR3 covers 14 residues. This chain's CDR3 is CASSVTSAGETQYF. CDR3 nucleotide sequence: TGTGCCAGCAGCGTGACTAGCGCTGGAGAGACCCAGTACTTC.

V and J are TRBV7-6 and TRBJ2-7; 13 bases are shared with TRBD2. CDR1 SGHVS and CDR2 FNYEAQ come from the germline V gene. J gave up 3 bases and V 5 bases, and 10 bases lay outside the gene matches. This CDR3 spans 17 amino acids. The CDR3 reads CASSLGLAGEPLYEQYF. The CDR3 nucleotides read TGTGCCAGCAGCCTCGGACTAGCGGGGGAGCCTCTCTACGAGCAGTACTTC.

This clonotype was detected a few times. The chain couples TRBV6-1 to TRBJ2-1, with TRBD1 matching over 8 bases. V gave up 6 bases and J gave up 8 bases; unmatched junction bases: 15. Germline loops: CDR1 MNHNS, CDR2 SASEGT. This CDR3 region has 16 residues. The DNA for the CDR3 is TGTGCCAGCAGCCGGGACAGGTTTGGTGGGAAGGATGAGCAGTTCTTC. This translates into CASSRDRFGGKDEQFF.

V and J are TRBV11-2 and TRBJ2-1, with D possibly being TRBD2 (6 bases). Germline V gene data show CDR1 as SGHAT and CDR2 as FQNNGV. CDR3 length: 16 residues. V shed 5 bases and J shed 9 bases, with 23 bases lying between them. CDR3 in DNA: TGTGCCAGCAGCCCCCCTATCGGGAGCCCCAATGTTGAGCAGTTCTTC. Translating it yields CASSPPIGSPNVEQFF.

This clonotype appeared once. The rearrangement uses TRBV10-3 and TRBJ2-2; 11 nucleotides align to TRBD2. Germline-derived CDR1 and CDR2 are ENHRY and SYGVKD. The trim removed 10 bases at V and 1 base at J, leaving 5 bases unmatched. The CDR3 runs 15 residues. The CDR3 spells CASWTSGLNTGELFF. The CDR3 DNA reads as TGTGCCAGCTGGACTAGCGGGTTGAACACCGGGGAGCTGTTTTTT.

The chain combines TRBV7-9 with TRBJ2-7; D may be TRBD1 or TRBD2 (6 bases each). V lost 1 base and J lost 5, with 12 bases in between. In germline, CDR1 is SEHNR, CDR2 FQNEAQ (reference sequence). CDR3 length: 14 amino acids. The CDR3 protein is CASSLGGASDEQYF. CDR3 nucleotides: TGTGCCAGCAGCTTAGGGGGGGCGTCAGACGAGCAGTACTTC. The full variable domain, its missing parts supplied by reference TRBV7-9 and TRBJ2-7, is DTGVSQNPRHKITKRGQNVTFRCDPISEHNRLYWYRQTLGQGPEFLTYFQNEAQLEKSRLLSDRFSAERPKGSFSTLEIQRTEQGDSAMYLCASSLGGASDEQYFGPGTRLTVT.

The chain recombines TRBV5-4 with TRBJ2-5; D call uncertain. CDR3 length: 14 amino acids. Germline CDR1 is SGHNT and CDR2 is YYREEE (reference sequence). The germline V and J ends were trimmed by 4 bases and 5 bases, with 15 bases remaining between them. The CDR3 loop is CASSNPNEAETQYF. The CDR3 DNA follows: TGTGCCAGCAGCAACCCAAATGAGGCGGAGACCCAGTACTTC.

This clonotype showed up just once. The chain is built from TRBV12-3 or TRBV12-4 and TRBJ1-2, with 8 positions matching TRBD1. V was pared by 6 bases and J by 4 bases, with 4 bases of the junction left unmatched. The CDR3 totals 13 residues. CDR3 nucleotide sequence: TGTGCCAGCAGGGCGGGGACAGGCTATGGCTACACCTTC. Translated, it gives CASRAGTGYGYTF.

In its sample, this clonotype was seen many times. The chain links TRBV7-6 to TRBJ1-1; TRBD1 might be the D (6 bases). V lost 5 bases, J lost 2 bases, and 15 bases lay in between. CDR1 is SGHVS, CDR2 FNYEAQ, per germline. CDR3 length: 15 amino acids. The CDR3: CASSLSGTPNTEAFF. The DNA of the CDR3 is TGTGCCAGCAGCCTGTCCGGGACACCAAACACTGAAGCTTTCTTT.

The rearrangement links TRBV30 to TRBJ2-1, with 10 positions matching TRBD2. CDR3 length equals 14 residues. The V gene end was trimmed by 5 bases and the J gene end by 2 bases; junction bases not matched to a gene: 3. Germline V gene data show CDR1 as GTSNPN and CDR2 as SVGIG (reference sequence). The CDR3 DNA reads as TGTGCCTGGCAGGGACTAGCGACCTACAATGAGCAGTTCTTC. Its protein product is CAWQGLATYNEQFF.

Only a few counts were recorded for this clonotype. The V call is TRBV7-9, the J call TRBJ1-5; the D gene is possibly TRBD1 (5 bases). The germline gives CDR1 SEHNR, CDR2 FQNEAQ (reference sequence). The CDR3 consists of 14 residues. Trimming removed 5 bases at V and 2 bases at J, with 10 bases between. The CDR3 loop is CASSVRDGNQPQHF. The CDR3 DNA reads TGTGCCAGCAGCGTCCGGGACGGCAATCAGCCCCAGCATTTT.

V usage is TRBV5-1 and J usage is TRBJ1-1; D not certain. Germline V gene sequence: CDR1 SGHRS, CDR2 YFSETQ. The CDR3 extends over 14 amino acids. Trimming shortened V by 0 bases and J by 4 bases, and 10 bases separated the two germline ends. The chain's CDR3 is CASSLDKTGTEAFF. The CDR3 DNA reads TGCGCCAGCAGCTTGGACAAAACGGGCACTGAAGCTTTCTTT.

The table lists this clonotype with a few counts. The chain carries TRBV6-2 or TRBV6-3 and TRBJ2-7; D may be TRBD2 (5 bases). CDR3 length: 15 amino acids. The germline V gene encodes CDR1 MNHEY and CDR2 SVGEGT. Between the trimmed V and J ends, which lost 4 bases and 2 bases, there was a span of 15 bases. CDR3 nucleotide sequence: TGTGCCAGCAGTTCCGAGGACCTAGCTCCCTACGAGCAGTACTTC. This encodes CASSSEDLAPYEQYF.

This clonotype has at least ten counts. The rearrangement uses TRBV7-2 and TRBJ2-1, with D unclear. The ends were cut back, 2 bases at V and 8 bases at J, with 13 bases in the middle. From germline, CDR1 is SGHTA and CDR2 FQGNSA. The CDR3 runs 14 residues. The CDR3 spells CASSLRTPAHEQFF. CDR3 DNA: TGTGCCAGCAGCTTAAGGACCCCGGCCCATGAGCAGTTCTTC.

This clonotype has ten or more counts. The chain combines TRBV7-4 with TRBJ2-7, with 12 bases matching TRBD1. J was trimmed by 2 bases and V by 5 bases; bases with no gene match: 10. This CDR3 contains 17 residues. CDR1 is SGHVT and CDR2 is SQSDAQ in the germline V gene. The CDR3 coding sequence is TGTGCCAGCAGCACCCCCGGGACAGGGGGCGAGACCTACGAGCAGTACGTC. Encoded protein: CASSTPGTGGETYEQYV.

V gene TRBV10-3 combines with J gene TRBJ1-2; 7 positions agree with TRBD1. This CDR3 is 13 amino acids long. Germline V gene sequence: CDR1 ENHRY, CDR2 SYGVKD. V was clipped by 8 bases and J by 8 bases; unmatched bases: 11. The CDR3 nucleotides are TGTGCCATCGAGACAGGGTTGGGTTCGGGCTACACCTTC. This sequence encodes CAIETGLGSGYTF.

V and J are TRBV14 and TRBJ1-1, with no clear D. The CDR3 totals 17 residues. V gave up 2 bases and J gave up 5 bases, with 21 bases separating them. From germline, CDR1 is SGHDN and CDR2 FVKESK. This CDR3 is CASSQLLKGKGRTEAFF. The DNA for the CDR3 is TGTGCCAGCAGCCAACTTCTCAAAGGAAAGGGAAGAACTGAAGCTTTCTTT.

V and J are TRBV19 and TRBJ2-3, with a possible D match to TRBD2 (6 bases). CDR1 is LNHDA, CDR2 SQIVND, per germline (reference sequence). There are 16 residues in the CDR3. The V gene lost 6 bases and the J gene lost 5 bases, with 21 bases spanning the gap. As DNA, the CDR3 is TGTGCCAGTAGCGCGGGATGGGTCCCGGGCGGAGATACGCAGTATTTT. Translating it yields CASSAGWVPGGDTQYF.

This clonotype was found a few times. The chain employs TRBV29-1 and TRBJ2-6; possibly TRBD1 for D (6 bases). The germline CDR1 and CDR2 sequences are SQVTM and ANQGSEA. Deletions cut 4 bases from V and 0 bases from J, with 16 bases between. The CDR3 runs 17 residues. The DNA for the CDR3 is TGCAGCGTTGCGGACAGCATACCATACTCTGGGGCCAACGTCCTGACTTTC. Its protein is CSVADSIPYSGANVLTF.

This clonotype was counted ten times or more. The CDR3 region is CASSPPTGVGNTIYF. The CDR3 coding sequence is TGTGCCAGCAGCCCCCCGACAGGGGTCGGAAACACCATATATTTT. The rearrangement links TRBV7-2 to TRBJ1-3; 8 bases are shared with TRBD1. V lost 5 bases to trimming and J lost 4 bases; unmatched junction nucleotides: 7. The CDR3 covers 15 residues. Per germline, CDR1 SGHTA and CDR2 FQGNSA.

This clonotype was observed many times. The gene calls are TRBV7-2 and TRBJ2-2; no reliable D call. V was clipped by 5 bases and J by 3 bases, with 7 bases between them. This CDR3 spans 13 amino acids. Per germline, CDR1 SGHTA and CDR2 FQGNSA. CDR3 nucleotide sequence: TGTGCCAGCAGCACCCGGGACACCGGGGAGCTGTTTTTT. Protein sequence: CASSTRDTGELFF.

This clonotype was counted only a few times. The V and J genes are TRBV4-3 and TRBJ2-7; 10 bases match TRBD2. CDR1 LGHNA and CDR2 YSLEER come from the germline V gene. The CDR3 length is 16 residues. Trimming cost V 0 bases and J 2 bases; bases outside gene matches: 4. The DNA of the CDR3 is TGCGCCAGCAGCCAAGACGGAACTAGCGGGACCTACGAGCAGTACTTC. Translated: CASSQDGTSGTYEQYF.

This clonotype was counted many times. This chain joins TRBV7-2 and TRBJ1-5; 7 positions match TRBD1. V lost 5 bases to trimming and J lost 6 bases; unmatched junction nucleotides: 7. In germline, CDR1 is SGHTA, CDR2 FQGNSA. This CDR3 contains 14 residues. Here the CDR3 DNA reads TGTGCCAGCAGCAGCCGACAGGGAAGTCAGCCCCAGCATTTT. Translation: CASSSRQGSQPQHF.

In its sample, this clonotype was seen a few times. V is TRBV19 and J is TRBJ1-2; TRBD1 agrees at 8 bases. V trimming: 0 bases; J trimming: 8 bases; junction bases outside the gene matches: 8. CDR3 length: 15 residues. The V gene's germline CDR1 is LNHDA and CDR2 SQIVND (reference sequence). The CDR3 loop is CASSIDRAGGGGYTF. As DNA, the CDR3 is TGTGCCAGTAGTATAGATAGAGCAGGGGGCGGAGGCTACACCTTC.

This clonotype has a handful of counts. The V call is TRBV6-2 or TRBV6-3, the J call TRBJ2-7; 7 bases are shared with TRBD1. This CDR3 is built from 17 residues. V gave up 4 bases and J gave up 2 bases; unmatched junction bases: 14. Germline-derived CDR1 and CDR2 are MNHEY and SVGEGT. CDR3 DNA sequence: TGTGCCAGCAGTTTACCTGGCACAGGGGTCCCAACCTACGAGCAGTACTTC. Its protein product is CASSLPGTGVPTYEQYF.

This clonotype was detected ten times or more. The gene calls are TRBV7-2 and TRBJ2-2; the match to TRBD1 covers 8 bases. With V trimmed by 3 bases and J by 5 bases, 5 bases remained unmatched. This CDR3 comprises 15 residues. The V gene's germline CDR1 is SGHTA and CDR2 FQGNSA. The chain's CDR3 is CASSFQTGATGELFF. The CDR3, as DNA: TGTGCCAGCAGCTTTCAGACAGGGGCTACCGGGGAGCTGTTTTTT.

This clonotype was counted a few times. The chain joins TRBV12-3 or TRBV12-4 to TRBJ2-3; D is perhaps TRBD2 (6 bases). Trimming pared 3 bases from V and 4 bases from J, leaving 14 bases between. The CDR3 length is 15 residues. CDR3 loop: CASSFWGERADTQYF. Written as DNA, the CDR3 is TGTGCCAGCAGTTTCTGGGGGGAGAGGGCAGATACGCAGTATTTT.

The rearrangement uses TRBV10-3 and TRBJ1-6; D remains ambiguous. This CDR3 is built from 14 residues. Germline V CDR1 and CDR2: ENHRY, SYGVKD. The germline V and J ends were trimmed by 3 bases and 8 bases, with 11 bases remaining between them. The CDR3 DNA reads TGTGCCATCAGTGACAACAGAATCCATTCACCCCTCCACTTT. Protein: CAISDNRIHSPLHF.

This clonotype was recorded only once. The chain couples TRBV12-3 or TRBV12-4 to TRBJ2-1; maybe TRBD1 (5 bases). V lost 4 bases and J lost 0, with 10 bases in between. This CDR3 spans 15 amino acids. The CDR3 coding sequence is TGTGCCAGCAGTTCACACAGGAGCTCCTACAATGAGCAGTTCTTC. Encoded protein: CASSSHRSSYNEQFF.

This clonotype was detected ten times or more. The rearrangement joins TRBV7-2 to TRBJ1-5, with a tentative D call TRBD1 (6 bases). Between the trimmed V and J ends, which lost 5 bases and 0 bases, there was a span of 11 bases. Looked up from germline, CDR1 is SGHTA and CDR2 is FQGNSA. The CDR3 length is 15 residues. The CDR3 bases are TGTGCCAGCAGCCCCACAGGGTTTAGCAATCAGCCCCAGCATTTT. Residues: CASSPTGFSNQPQHF.